This entry concerns a single T cell receptor (beta chain). The antigen remains undetermined. Profiled with immunoSEQ multiplex PCR; TCRdb holds only in-frame clones, not every one. The data show about 14,000 clones, with around 90% seen just once and 30% to 45% held by the top ten. This entry belongs to a study of PD-1 blockade in classical Hodgkin lymphoma. Study-level background: Nivolumab was administered to patients intravenously at 3 mg/kg every 2 weeks.

Findings of the study overall: Similar baseline diversity was found in complete responders and newly diagnosed patients. At baseline, newly diagnosed patients reportedly showed less TCR diversity than healthy donors. TCR diversity rose significantly by C4D1 in CD4+ but not CD8+ cells.

V lost 5 bases, J lost 7 bases, and 20 bases lay in between. In germline, CDR1 is MNHNY, CDR2 SVGAGI (reference sequence). The CDR3 sequence is 15 residues long. The patients all showed relapse after autologous stem cell transplantation, while their brentuximab vedotin exposure varied. This sequence joins TRBV6-6 and TRBJ1-2; TRBD1 might be the D (5 bases). Source: peripheral blood mononuclear cells (PBMCs), taken at baseline. This sequence originates from a human donor with classical Hodgkin lymphoma. The CDR3 loop reads CASSTTGSGRGGYTF. The CDR3, as DNA: TGTGCCAGCAGTACTACAGGTTCCGGTAGGGGTGGCTACACCTTC.